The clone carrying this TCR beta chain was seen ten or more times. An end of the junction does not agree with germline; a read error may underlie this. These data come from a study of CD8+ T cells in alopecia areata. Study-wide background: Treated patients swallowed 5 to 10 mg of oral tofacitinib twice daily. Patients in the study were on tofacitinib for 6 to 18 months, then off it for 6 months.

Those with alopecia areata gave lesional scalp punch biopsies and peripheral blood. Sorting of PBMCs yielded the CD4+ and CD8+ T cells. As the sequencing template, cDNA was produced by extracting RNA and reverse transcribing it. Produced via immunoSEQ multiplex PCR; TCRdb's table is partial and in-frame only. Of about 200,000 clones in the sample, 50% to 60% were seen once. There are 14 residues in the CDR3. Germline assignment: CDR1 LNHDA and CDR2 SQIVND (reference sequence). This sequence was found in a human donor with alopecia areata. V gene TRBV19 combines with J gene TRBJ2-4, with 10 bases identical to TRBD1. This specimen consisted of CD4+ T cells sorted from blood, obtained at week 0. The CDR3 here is CASSVDRGLNIQYF. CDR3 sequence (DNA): TGTGCCAGTAGTGTAGACAGGGGGCTGAACATTCAGTACTTC. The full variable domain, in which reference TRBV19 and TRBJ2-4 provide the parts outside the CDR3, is DGGITQSPKYLFRKEGQNVTLSCEQNLNHDAMYWYRQDPGQGLRLIYYSQIVNDFQKGDIAEGYSVSREKKESFPLTVTSAQKNPTAFYLCASSVDRGLNIQYFGAGTRLSVL.